A single sample gave rise to the 10 T cell receptor beta chains below, sequenced in a study of T cell responses to AZD1222 COVID-19 vaccine. Method: immunoSEQ multiplex PCR; TCRdb's copy keeps in-frame clones and lacks some. Of around 150,000 clones detected, roughly nine tenths appear once; the ten largest clones hold approximately 1.6%. Source: peripheral blood, taken on day 0 of AZD1222 vaccination. The receptor source for this set is an adult in good health.

This clone was seen a few times. This chain's CDR3 is CASSYTRGRIGNQPQHF. The DNA for the CDR3 is TGTGCCAGCAGTTACACTCGGGGGCGAATCGGCAATCAGCCCCAGCATTTT. This chain connects TRBV6-2 or TRBV6-3 to TRBJ1-5; the D gene is possibly TRBD1 (6 bases). The CDR3 is made up of 17 amino acids. The V end was cut by 2 bases, the J end by 2 bases, with 16 bases between. Per the germline V gene, CDR1 is MNHEY and CDR2 is SVGEGT.

The V call is TRBV7-9, the J call TRBJ1-1; tentative D call: TRBD1 (6 bases). Germline V CDR1 and CDR2: SEHNR, FQNEAQ (reference sequence). The V end lost 4 bases, the J end lost 5 bases, and 17 bases lay between the germline ends. This CDR3 spans 15 amino acids. CDR3 bases: TGTGCCAGCAGCTCTTACCAGGGGAGTAGGACTGAAGCTTTCTTT. Protein product: CASSSYQGSRTEAFF. The full variable domain, completed using reference TRBV7-9 and TRBJ1-1, is DTGVSQNPRHKITKRGQNVTFRCDPISEHNRLYWYRQTLGQGPEFLTYFQNEAQLEKSRLLSDRFSAERPKGSFSTLEIQRTEQGDSAMYLCASSSYQGSRTEAFFGQGTRLTVV.

The gene calls are TRBV11-3 and TRBJ2-3; 9 bases are shared with TRBD2. Germline V gives CDR1 SGHNT, CDR2 YENEEA. The V and J ends lost 1 base and 5 bases, in that order; junction bases with no gene match: 4. This CDR3 spans 15 amino acids. The CDR3 DNA is TGTGCCAGCAGCTTAGGCGGGAGGGCGGGAGATACGCAGTATTTT. Translating gives CASSLGGRAGDTQYF.

The chain has TRBV5-4 and TRBJ2-3; TRBD1 matches 7 bases. This CDR3 is built from 16 residues. The germline V gene encodes CDR1 SGHNT and CDR2 YYREEE (reference sequence). J was trimmed by 1 base and V by 0 bases; bases with no gene match: 5. The CDR3 region has the DNA TGTGCCAGCAGCTTGGGCTGGGACAGAGGCACAGATACGCAGTATTTT. As protein: CASSLGWDRGTDTQYF. The full variable domain, completed using reference TRBV5-4 and TRBJ2-3, is ETGVTQSPTHLIKTRGQQVTLRCSSQSGHNTVSWYQQALGQGPQFIFQYYREEENGRGNFPPRFSGLQFPNYSSELNVNALELDDSALYLCASSLGWDRGTDTQYFGPGTRLTVL.

This rearrangement joins TRBV18 to TRBJ2-1, with 8 bases lining up with TRBD2. J was trimmed by 0 bases and V by 3 bases; bases with no gene match: 10. This CDR3 comprises 18 residues. Germline CDR1 KGHSH, CDR2 LQKENI. CDR3 sequence reads: CASSPPRSSGDSYNEQFF. Written as DNA, the CDR3 is TGTGCCAGCTCACCCCCCAGGAGTAGCGGGGACTCCTACAATGAGCAGTTCTTC.

This sequence joins TRBV6-4 and TRBJ2-1, with a weak D call TRBD2 (6 bases). The germline V gene encodes CDR1 MRHNA and CDR2 SNTAGT. This CDR3 is 18 amino acids long. The V end was cut by 0 bases, the J end by 1 base, with 16 bases between. The CDR3 reads CASSDSPAPGLSYNEQFF. The DNA for the CDR3 is TGTGCCAGCAGTGACTCTCCTGCCCCGGGACTGTCCTACAATGAGCAGTTCTTC.

J is TRBJ1-6 and V is TRBV5-4, with D unclear. V lost 0 bases and J 0 bases, leaving 7 bases between the germline ends. The CDR3 spans 16 residues. CDR1 SGHNT and CDR2 YYREEE come from the germline V gene (reference sequence). For the CDR3, the DNA is TGTGCCAGCAGCTTGGATCCGAGCTCCTATAATTCACCCCTCCACTTT. Translated, it gives CASSLDPSSYNSPLHF.

The chain carries TRBV27 and TRBJ1-6, with TRBD1 matching over 8 bases. J was trimmed by 13 bases and V by 7 bases; bases with no gene match: 12. The germline V gene has CDR1 MNHEY and CDR2 SMNVEV (reference sequence). This CDR3 has 14 residues. CDR3 bases: TGTGCCAGCACCTCGGACAGGGAGCTAAACCCCCTCCACTTT. It specifies CASTSDRELNPLHF.

The J gene is TRBJ1-2, the V gene TRBV7-9, with D tentatively TRBD1 (5 bases). Germline CDR1 reads SEHNR; CDR2 reads FQNEAQ (reference sequence). V lost 1 base, J lost 0 bases, and 9 bases lay in between. This CDR3 comprises 15 residues. The CDR3 loop is CASSLGDRPNYGYTF. CDR3 sequence (DNA): TGTGCCAGCAGCTTAGGAGACAGACCTAACTATGGCTACACCTTC.

The chain couples TRBV7-2 to TRBJ1-2; possibly TRBD1 for D (6 bases). The CDR3 has 15 amino acids. V lost 5 bases to trimming and J lost 8 bases, with 21 bases between them. Germline values: CDR1 SGHTA, CDR2 FQGNSA. The CDR3 here is CASSPTVRSQGGYTF. The CDR3 coding sequence is TGTGCCAGCAGCCCCACGGTTCGATCCCAGGGGGGCTACACCTTC. Looking up the rest from reference TRBV7-2 and TRBJ1-2 gives the full variable domain: GAGVSQSPSNKVTEKGKDVELRCDPISGHTALYWYRQSLGQGLEFLIYFQGNSAPDKSGLPSDRFSAERTGGSVSTLTIQRTQQEDSAVYLCASSPTVRSQGGYTFGSGTRLTVV.